The rows below give T cell receptor beta chains drawn from one sample of a study of early T cells in non-severe SARS-CoV-2 infection. TCRdb passed the 5' RACE reads through MiXCR, listing each CDR3 protein once. The sample includes 30,000 to 35,000 distinct CDR3 sequences, about 4.3% seen only once; the top ten take 6.5% to 8.5%. The sample was whole blood. The receptors shown here come from an adult who was a healthcare worker with PCR-confirmed SARS-CoV-2 infection or an uninfected control (not recorded which). CDR3s leave out the opening cysteine and the closing phenylalanine or tryptophan. The order of the fields is V gene, J gene, D gene, CDR3 protein. A D gene is named only where the DNA matches it firmly.

TRBV30	TRBJ1-6	.	AWGIQGNSPLH
TRBV5-1	TRBJ2-5	TRBD2	ASSLEERGRQETQY
TRBV5-5	TRBJ1-6	.	ASSFQTAINNSPLH
TRBV9	TRBJ2-6	.	ASSSDTYSSGANVLT
TRBV7-2	TRBJ1-3	TRBD1	ASSRPGTGTGNTIY
TRBV20-1	TRBJ1-2	TRBD1	SASVGTGNYGYT
TRBV5-6	TRBJ2-1	.	ASSLGSTVGEQF
TRBV7-7	TRBJ2-5	.	ASSPRQYQETQY
TRBV11-2	TRBJ2-7	TRBD1	ASSFTGVYEQY
TRBV28	TRBJ1-1	TRBD1	ASSFRDRGRRDTEAF
TRBV10-2	TRBJ2-7	TRBD2	ASGSGGTYEQY
TRBV20-1	TRBJ1-2	.	SARRGVDYGYT
TRBV28	TRBJ1-1	.	ASSLLPGRTEAF
TRBV28	TRBJ2-3	TRBD2	ASSSPASGPTDTQY
TRBV12-3/TRBV12-4	TRBJ1-5	.	ASSEQGGNQPQH
TRBV12-3/TRBV12-4	TRBJ1-5	.	ASSFRGQPQH